The 19 T cell receptor beta chains below come from one sample, sequenced in a study of shared clonotypes between healthy human individuals. Libraries were prepared by immunoSEQ multiplex PCR; TCRdb keeps only in-frame clonotypes and omits some of them. The table records about 1.1 million clones, around 78% of them present only once. The sequenced material came from memory CD4+ T cells from PBMCs. As to subset: CD45RA-negative fraction. The source is a young man in good health. Some clones in this sample may be carry-over from other donors' samples.

V gene TRBV5-8 combines with J gene TRBJ2-6, with 7 nucleotides matching TRBD1. Germline CDR1 SGHTS, CDR2 YDEGEE. CDR3 length equals 17 residues. J was trimmed by 0 bases and V by 4 bases; bases with no gene match: 7. CDR3 amino acids: CASSHRGWVSGANVLTF. As DNA, the CDR3 is TGTGCCAGCAGCCACAGGGGATGGGTCTCTGGGGCCAACGTCCTGACTTTC.

This clone has only one observation. The genes are TRBV9 and TRBJ1-4; 7 bases fit TRBD1. The junction had 10 bases not matched to a gene; V was cut back by 1 base and J by 10 bases. Germline V CDR1 and CDR2: SGDLS, YYNGEE. This CDR3 comprises 15 residues. The CDR3 reads CASSVSGTSGGKLFF. The CDR3 DNA is TGTGCCAGCAGCGTATCCGGTACATCAGGGGGAAAACTGTTTTTT. Full variable domain (missing parts from reference TRBV9 and TRBJ1-4): DSGVTQTPKHLITATGQRVTLRCSPRSGDLSVYWYQQSLDQGLQFLIQYYNGEERAKGNILERFSAQQFPDLHSELNLSSLELGDSALYFCASSVSGTSGGKLFFGSGTQLSVL.

This chain links TRBV4-1 with TRBJ2-1; TRBD2 matches 13 bases. Unmatched junction bases numbered 18, after V lost 5 bases and J lost 8 bases. Germline V lookup: CDR1 MGHRA, CDR2 YSYEKL. CDR3 length: 19 amino acids. The CDR3 coding sequence is TGCGCCAGCAGCTCCCCGGGACTAGCGGGATCCACTAATGTCGATGAGCAGTTCTTC. It yields the protein CASSSPGLAGSTNVDEQFF.

This clone was observed at least ten times. The chain recombines TRBV29-1 with TRBJ2-7; 8 nucleotides align to TRBD1. V shed 2 bases and J 3 bases; nucleotides not matched to a gene: 6. The germline V gene has CDR1 SQVTM and CDR2 ANQGSEA. The CDR3 runs 14 residues. CDR3 region: CSVEPGTGDYEQYF. In nucleotides, the CDR3 is TGCAGCGTTGAACCCGGGACAGGAGACTACGAGCAGTACTTC.

As regards this clone: This sample also contains other DNA sequences that code for the same CDR3. The chain recombines TRBV28 with TRBJ1-2; D gene uncertain. Trimming shortened V by 6 bases and J by 2 bases, and 10 bases separated the two germline ends. Looked up from germline, CDR1 is MDHEN and CDR2 is SYDVKM. CDR3 length: 13 residues. CDR3 DNA sequence: TGTGCCAGCAGATCCGGCAGCAACTATGGCTACACCTTC. Amino acids: CASRSGSNYGYTF.

The rearrangement links TRBV7-2 to TRBJ2-7; maybe TRBD2 (5 bases). Trimming shortened V by 5 bases and J by 9 bases, and 11 bases separated the two germline ends. The CDR3 runs 11 residues. In germline, CDR1 is SGHTA, CDR2 FQGNSA. CDR3 in DNA: TGTGCCAGCAGCCGGGGTCCGGGGCAGTACTTC. Translating gives CASSRGPGQYF. The full variable domain, its missing parts supplied by reference TRBV7-2 and TRBJ2-7, is GAGVSQSPSNKVTEKGKDVELRCDPISGHTALYWYRQSLGQGLEFLIYFQGNSAPDKSGLPSDRFSAERTGGSVSTLTIQRTQQEDSAVYLCASSRGPGQYFGPGTRLTVT.

This clone appeared a few times. The chain carries TRBV6-1 and TRBJ1-1, with D uncertain. V dropped 4 bases and J dropped 1 base, with 10 bases sitting between them. This CDR3 has 14 residues. Germline CDR1 MNHNS, CDR2 SASEGT. CDR3 DNA sequence: TGTGCCAGCAGTGTACGGGTGGGGAACACTGAAGCTTTCTTT. It codes for CASSVRVGNTEAFF.

The V and J genes are TRBV5-4 and TRBJ2-3; a weak D match, TRBD1 (6 bases). Trimming took off 3 bases at V and 0 bases at J, with 8 bases between the two ends. The V gene's germline CDR1 is SGHNT and CDR2 YYREEE (reference sequence). The CDR3 totals 14 residues. In DNA, the CDR3 is TGTGCCAGCAGCTCAGGGGAGAGCACAGATACGCAGTATTTT. Translated, it gives CASSSGESTDTQYF.

This clone was seen repeatedly, ten times or more. V and J are TRBV19 and TRBJ2-5; 7 positions match TRBD1. V was pared by 5 bases and J by 1 base, with 10 bases of the junction left unmatched. CDR1 is LNHDA, CDR2 SQIVND, per germline (reference sequence). The CDR3 has 16 residues. The CDR3 DNA follows: TGTGCCAGTAGTTTGCAAGGGACAGCTTCCCAAGAGACCCAGTACTTC. Protein: CASSLQGTASQETQYF.

V is TRBV7-5 and J is TRBJ1-5. TRBV7-5 is marked as a pseudogene. The CDR3 has 16 residues. CDR3 bases: TGTGTCAGAAGCTTAGTAGTCAGGGAGAAACGCCAGCCCCAGCATTTT. Its translation: CVRSLVVREKRQPQHF.

The chain has TRBV5-1 and TRBJ2-7; D call uncertain. Looked up from germline, CDR1 is SGHRS and CDR2 is YFSETQ. CDR3 length equals 14 residues. V dropped 0 bases and J dropped 2 bases, with 9 bases sitting between them. The CDR3 DNA is TGCGCCAGCAGCTTGGCCGCCGGACCCTACGAGCAGTACTTC. This sequence encodes CASSLAAGPYEQYF.

This clone appeared once. The rearrangement uses TRBV9 and TRBJ1-2; TRBD1 might be the D (6 bases). The CDR3 runs 14 residues. Germline V gene lookup returns CDR1 SGDLS and CDR2 YYNGEE. V was clipped by 0 bases and J by 8 bases, with 14 bases between them. CDR3 residues: CASSVVPGAGGYTF. In nucleotides, the CDR3 is TGTGCCAGCAGCGTAGTTCCGGGGGCAGGCGGCTACACCTTC.

The CDR3 region is CASSARDEQFF. For the CDR3, the DNA is TGTGCCAGCAGCGCACGGGATGAGCAGTTCTTC. The rearrangement uses TRBV7-2 and TRBJ2-1; D is unclear. Germline V gives CDR1 SGHTA, CDR2 FQGNSA. V was cut by 5 bases and J by 8 bases, with 7 bases left in between. This CDR3 is built from 11 residues.

The rearrangement links TRBV6-4 to TRBJ1-1; D uncertain. Trimming removed 9 bases from V and 3 bases from J, with 14 bases in between. Germline CDR1 is MRHNA and CDR2 is SNTAGT. This CDR3 has 13 residues. CDR3 bases: TGTGCCAGACGCCTTCGCGGGGACACTGAAGCTTTCTTT. Amino acids: CARRLRGDTEAFF.

The CDR3 sequence: CASSYSAGGYGYTF. The CDR3 DNA follows: TGTGCCAGCAGTTACTCGGCAGGAGGATATGGCTACACCTTC. This chain joins TRBV6-5 and TRBJ1-2; D remains ambiguous. Trimming shortened V by 0 bases and J by 5 bases, and 10 bases separated the two germline ends. Germline lookup yields CDR1 MNHEY and CDR2 SVGAGI. This CDR3 spans 14 amino acids.

Of note for this clone: A far larger clone is a single base away, which makes a read error likely. The same CDR3 is also encoded by other DNA sequences in this sample. The V call is TRBV14, the J call TRBJ1-1; 7 nucleotides line up with TRBD1. Germline CDR1 reads SGHDN; CDR2 reads FVKESK. The V segment lost 4 bases and the J segment 1 base; nucleotides outside the gene matches: 0. The length of the CDR3 is 13 residues. The CDR3: CASSRQGNTEAFF. The CDR3 DNA follows: TGTGCCAGCAGCCGACAGGGGAACACTGAAGCTTTCTTT.

The CDR3 loop is CASSLRDRQETQYF. The CDR3 DNA is TGTGCCAGCAGCTTACGGGACAGACAAGAGACCCAGTACTTC. V is TRBV7-2 and J is TRBJ2-5, with 7 bases aligning to TRBD1. Per germline, CDR1 SGHTA and CDR2 FQGNSA. Trimming removed 2 bases from V and 2 bases from J; junction bases left unmatched: 2. The CDR3 covers 14 residues.

V gene TRBV10-1 combines with J gene TRBJ1-5; D is perhaps TRBD1 (5 bases). This CDR3 has 17 amino acids. Trimming left V 8 bases short and J 0 bases short, with 20 bases between. Germline V gene data show CDR1 as WNHNN and CDR2 as SYGVQD (reference sequence). CDR3 DNA sequence: TGCGCCAGCTCTCGGGGGGAAGCCAGATATAGCAATCAGCCCCAGCATTTT. It is translated as CASSRGEARYSNQPQHF.

This chain joins TRBV29-1 and TRBJ1-1; 9 nucleotides line up with TRBD1. Trimming removed 3 bases from V and 5 bases from J; junction bases left unmatched: 7. CDR3 length: 14 amino acids. CDR1 SQVTM and CDR2 ANQGSEA come from the germline V gene. In DNA, the CDR3 is TGCAGCGTTGACCGCGGACAGGGGCTAACTGAAGCTTTCTTT. Its protein product is CSVDRGQGLTEAFF.